This T cell receptor beta chain is from a study of blood T cell repertoires in COVID-19. Overall study context: PBMCs, B-cell-depleted T cells, or T cells provided the cDNA or gDNA that made up the material.

Authors' data handling: It was from reference gene primer amplification that nucleated cell counts were estimated. TCRdb's copy holds only in-frame clones and misses some; the assay was immunoSEQ multiplex PCR. V, J and clone size are those of that table, while D and trimming were read from the DNA. The repertoire holds approximately 38,000 clones, 75% to 95% seen once, with 5.5% in the top ten. The CDR3 is 13 amino acids. Germline V CDR1 and CDR2: SGDLS, YYNGEE. Trimming removed 3 bases from V and 1 base from J, with 7 bases in between. The sequence derives from an elderly woman with acute or convalescent COVID-19. The sequenced material came from peripheral blood. This chain joins TRBV9 and TRBJ2-5; D call uncertain. The CDR3 bases are TGTGCCAGCAGCGCCACAGTCCAAGAGACCCAGTACTTC. Amino acids: CASSATVQETQYF.